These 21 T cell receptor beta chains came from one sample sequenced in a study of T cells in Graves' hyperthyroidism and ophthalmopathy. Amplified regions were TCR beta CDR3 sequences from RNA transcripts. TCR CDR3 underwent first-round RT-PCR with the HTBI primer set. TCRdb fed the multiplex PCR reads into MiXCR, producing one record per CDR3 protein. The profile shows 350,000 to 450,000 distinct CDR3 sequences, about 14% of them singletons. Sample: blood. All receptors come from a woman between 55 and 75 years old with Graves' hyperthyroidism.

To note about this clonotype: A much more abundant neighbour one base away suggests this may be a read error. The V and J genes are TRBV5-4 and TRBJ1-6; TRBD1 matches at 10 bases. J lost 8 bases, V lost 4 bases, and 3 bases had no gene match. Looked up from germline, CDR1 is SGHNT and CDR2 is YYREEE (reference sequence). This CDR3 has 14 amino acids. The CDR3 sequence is CASSRQGADSPLHF. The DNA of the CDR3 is TGTGCCAGCAGCCGACAGGGGGCAGATTCACCCCTCCACTTT. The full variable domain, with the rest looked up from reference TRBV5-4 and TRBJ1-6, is ETGVTQSPTHLIKTRGQQVTLRCSSQSGHNTVSWYQQALGQGPQFIFQYYREEENGRGNFPPRFSGLQFPNYSSELNVNALELDDSALYLCASSRQGADSPLHFGNGTRLTVT.

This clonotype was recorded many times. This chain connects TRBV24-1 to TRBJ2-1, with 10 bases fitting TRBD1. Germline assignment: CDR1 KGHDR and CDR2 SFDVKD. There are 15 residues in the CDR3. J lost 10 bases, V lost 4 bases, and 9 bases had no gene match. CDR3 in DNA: TGTGCCACCAGTGAGGGGGGAGGGGGACAGGGGGAGCAGTTCTTC. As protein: CATSEGGGGQGEQFF.

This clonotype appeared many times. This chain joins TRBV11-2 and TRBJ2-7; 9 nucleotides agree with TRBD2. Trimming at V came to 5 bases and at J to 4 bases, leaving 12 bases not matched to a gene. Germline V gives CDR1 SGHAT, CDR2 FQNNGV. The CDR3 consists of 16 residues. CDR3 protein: CASSPQGREGSYEQYF. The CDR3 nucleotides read TGTGCCAGCAGCCCCCAGGGGCGGGAGGGCTCTTACGAGCAGTACTTC.

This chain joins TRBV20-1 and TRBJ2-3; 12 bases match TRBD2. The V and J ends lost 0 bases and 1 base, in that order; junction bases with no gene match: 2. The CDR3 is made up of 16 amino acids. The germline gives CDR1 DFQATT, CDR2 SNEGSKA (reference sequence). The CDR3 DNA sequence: TGCAGTGCTAGAGAGTCTAGCGGGAGGGGCACAGATACGCAGTATTTT. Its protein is CSARESSGRGTDTQYF.

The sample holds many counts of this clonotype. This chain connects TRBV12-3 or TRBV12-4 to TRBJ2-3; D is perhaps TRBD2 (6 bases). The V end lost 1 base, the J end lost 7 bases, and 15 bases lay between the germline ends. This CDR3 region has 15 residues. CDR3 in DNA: TGTGCCAGCAGTTTAGAGGGTAGCGGCGTAAATACGCAGTATTTT. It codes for CASSLEGSGVNTQYF.

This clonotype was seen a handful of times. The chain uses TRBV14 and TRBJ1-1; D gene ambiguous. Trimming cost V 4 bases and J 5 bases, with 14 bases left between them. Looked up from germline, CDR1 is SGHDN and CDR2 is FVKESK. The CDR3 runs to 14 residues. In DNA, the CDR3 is TGTGCCAGCAGCCGCACGGGGTTTCGTACTGAAGCTTTCTTT. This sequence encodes CASSRTGFRTEAFF.

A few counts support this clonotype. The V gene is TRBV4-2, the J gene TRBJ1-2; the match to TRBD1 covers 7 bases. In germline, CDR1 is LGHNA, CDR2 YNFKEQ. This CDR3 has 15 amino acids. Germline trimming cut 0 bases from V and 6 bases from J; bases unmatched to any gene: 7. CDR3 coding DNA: TGTGCCAGCAGCCAAGATTTAGGGGGCGCAAATGGCTACACCTTC. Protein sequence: CASSQDLGGANGYTF.

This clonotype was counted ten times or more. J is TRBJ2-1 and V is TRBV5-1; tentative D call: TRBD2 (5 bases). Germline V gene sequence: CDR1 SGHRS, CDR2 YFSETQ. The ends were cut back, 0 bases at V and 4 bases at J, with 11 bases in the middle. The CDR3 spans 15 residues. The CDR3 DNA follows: TGCGCCAGCAGCTTGGAGGTCGGGGAATACAATGAGCAGTTCTTC. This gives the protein CASSLEVGEYNEQFF.

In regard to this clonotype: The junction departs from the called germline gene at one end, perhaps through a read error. The CDR3 is CVSSSGTGGYIAKNIQYF. DNA for the CDR3: TGTGTCAGCAGCTCCGGGACAGGGGGCTATATAGCCAAAAACATTCAGTACTTC. The chain uses TRBV12-3 or TRBV12-4 and TRBJ2-4; 12 bases agree with TRBD1. This CDR3 has 18 amino acids.

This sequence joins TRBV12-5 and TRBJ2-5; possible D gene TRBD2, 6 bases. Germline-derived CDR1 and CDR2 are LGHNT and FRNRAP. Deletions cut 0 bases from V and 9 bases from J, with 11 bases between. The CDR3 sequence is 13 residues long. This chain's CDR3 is CASGLVLRRAQYF. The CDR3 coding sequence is TGTGCTAGTGGTTTGGTATTGCGGAGGGCCCAGTACTTC.

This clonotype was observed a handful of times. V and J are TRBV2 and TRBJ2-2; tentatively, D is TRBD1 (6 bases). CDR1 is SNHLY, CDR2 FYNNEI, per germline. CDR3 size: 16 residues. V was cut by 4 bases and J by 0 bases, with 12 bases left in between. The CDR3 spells CASSAVRGANTGELFF. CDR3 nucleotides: TGTGCCAGCAGTGCGGTCAGGGGCGCGAACACCGGGGAGCTGTTTTTT.

The CDR3 DNA reads as TGTGCCAGCAACTGGGACAGCTCCTACAATGAGCAGTTCTTC. This translates into CASNWDSSYNEQFF. The chain combines TRBV7-9 with TRBJ2-1, with 7 bases identical to TRBD1. This CDR3 spans 14 amino acids. Germline assignment: CDR1 SEHNR and CDR2 FQNEAQ (reference sequence). The J segment lost 0 bases and the V segment lost 7 bases, leaving 3 bases of the junction unmatched.

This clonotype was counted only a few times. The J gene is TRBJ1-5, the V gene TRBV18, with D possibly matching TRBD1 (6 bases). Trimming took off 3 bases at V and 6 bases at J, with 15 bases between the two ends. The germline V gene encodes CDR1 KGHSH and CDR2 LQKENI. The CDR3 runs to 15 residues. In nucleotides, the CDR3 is TGTGCCAGCTCACCTGCAGGGGACCGAGGTCAGCCCCAGCATTTT. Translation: CASSPAGDRGQPQHF.

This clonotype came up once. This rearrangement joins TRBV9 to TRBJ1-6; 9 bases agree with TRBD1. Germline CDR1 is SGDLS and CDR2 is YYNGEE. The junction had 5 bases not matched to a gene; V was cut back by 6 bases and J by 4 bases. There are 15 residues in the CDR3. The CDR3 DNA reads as TGTGCCAGCACTACAGGGGGCCATTATAATTCACCCCTCCACTTT. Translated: CASTTGGHYNSPLHF.

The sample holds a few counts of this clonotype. CDR3: CATSDGRMGLSNNEQFF. CDR3 nucleotide sequence: TGTGCCACCAGTGACGGACGAATGGGATTGTCAAACAATGAGCAGTTCTTC. The V gene is TRBV24-1, the J gene TRBJ2-1; no reliable D call. V lost 4 bases to trimming and J lost 5 bases, with 20 bases between them. This CDR3 spans 17 amino acids. From germline, CDR1 is KGHDR and CDR2 SFDVKD.

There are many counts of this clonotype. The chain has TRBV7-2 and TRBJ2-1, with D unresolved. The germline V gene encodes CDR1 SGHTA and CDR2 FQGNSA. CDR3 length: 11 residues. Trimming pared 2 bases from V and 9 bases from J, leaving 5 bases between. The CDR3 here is CASSLRFEQFF. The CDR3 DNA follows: TGTGCCAGCAGCTTAAGATTTGAGCAGTTCTTC.

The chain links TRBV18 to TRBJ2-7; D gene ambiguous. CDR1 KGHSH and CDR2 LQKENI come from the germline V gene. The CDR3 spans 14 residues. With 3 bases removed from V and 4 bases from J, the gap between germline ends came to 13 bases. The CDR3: CASSPIDTAYEQYF. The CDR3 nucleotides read TGTGCCAGCTCACCTATCGACACAGCATACGAGCAGTACTTC.

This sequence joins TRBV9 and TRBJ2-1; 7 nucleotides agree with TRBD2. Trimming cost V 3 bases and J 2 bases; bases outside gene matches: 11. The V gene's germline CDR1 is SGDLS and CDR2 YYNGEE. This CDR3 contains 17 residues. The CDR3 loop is CASSAAEREGPYNEQFF. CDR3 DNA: TGTGCCAGCAGCGCCGCCGAGAGGGAGGGGCCCTACAATGAGCAGTTCTTC.

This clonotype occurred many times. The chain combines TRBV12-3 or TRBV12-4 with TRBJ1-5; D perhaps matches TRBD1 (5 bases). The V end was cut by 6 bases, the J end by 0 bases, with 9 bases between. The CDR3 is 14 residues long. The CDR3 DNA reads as TGTGCCAGCAGGGGACTTGATAGCAATCAGCCCCAGCATTTT. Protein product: CASRGLDSNQPQHF.

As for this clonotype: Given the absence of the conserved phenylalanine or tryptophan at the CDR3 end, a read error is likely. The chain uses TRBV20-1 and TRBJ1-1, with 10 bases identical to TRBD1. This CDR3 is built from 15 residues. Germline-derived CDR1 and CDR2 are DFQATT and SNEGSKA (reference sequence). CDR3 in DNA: TGCAGTGCTAGACCCCGGGGACAGGGGAACGCTGAAGCTTTCATT. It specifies CSARPRGQGNAEAFI.

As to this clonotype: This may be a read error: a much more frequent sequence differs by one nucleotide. CDR3: CASSPGGGVSYEQYF. CDR3 DNA: TGCGCCAGCAGCCCTGGGGGGGGAGTCTCCTACGAGCAGTACTTC. The chain joins TRBV5-1 to TRBJ2-7, with 7 positions matching TRBD2. J lost 0 bases, V lost 4 bases, and 7 bases had no gene match. The CDR3 is 15 amino acids. Germline V gene lookup returns CDR1 SGHRS and CDR2 YFSETQ.